Below, 30 T cell receptor beta chains from the same sample are listed, as sequenced in a study of T cell repertoires in cytomegalovirus infection. From the reads, TCRdb called clonotypes with MiXCR, one entry per CDR3 protein. Among roughly 990,000 distinct CDR3 sequences listed, roughly 31% were seen once. Their recognized antigens are unknown. Sequenced material: cultured CD8+ T cells from PBMCs, taken from culture after CMV antigen stimulation. These receptors all come from a human donor in good health (CMV status not recorded). Some clones in this sample may be carry-over from other donors' samples.

This chain links TRBV27 with TRBJ1-5; maybe TRBD1 (6 bases). Germline CDR1 MNHEY, CDR2 SMNVEV (reference sequence). This CDR3 spans 13 amino acids. V was cut by 8 bases and J by 2 bases, with 10 bases left in between. The CDR3 sequence is CASRDIGNQPQHF. The CDR3 nucleotides are TGTGCCAGCCGGGACATCGGCAATCAGCCCCAGCATTTT.

The CDR3 is CASTDNSYEQYV. CDR3 bases: TGTGCCAGCACCGACAACTCCTACGAGCAGTACGTC. The chain joins TRBV6-2 or TRBV6-3 to TRBJ2-7; D remains ambiguous. V dropped 7 bases and J dropped 0 bases, with 7 bases sitting between them. Germline CDR1 reads MNHEY; CDR2 reads SVGEGT. The CDR3 sequence is 12 residues long.

This clonotype was counted between two and nine times. The V gene is TRBV4-1, the J gene TRBJ2-3, with D possibly being TRBD1 or TRBD2 (5 bases each). The V and J ends lost 0 bases and 8 bases respectively, with 15 bases between them. The CDR3 consists of 15 residues. Germline CDR1 is MGHRA and CDR2 is YSYEKL. The CDR3 region has the DNA TGCGCCAGCAGCCAAGATAACGGGGACGAGTCTACGCAGTATTTT. It yields the protein CASSQDNGDESTQYF.

This chain links TRBV5-4 with TRBJ2-1; tentative D call: TRBD2 (6 bases). The V end was cut by 4 bases, the J end by 8 bases, with 13 bases between. This CDR3 spans 13 amino acids. Germline CDR1 and CDR2: SGHNT and YYREEE (reference sequence). CDR3 in DNA: TGTGCCAGCAGCCCCGGACTATCCCATGAGCAGTTCTTC. Amino acid sequence: CASSPGLSHEQFF.

The sample holds a few counts of this clonotype. The chain recombines TRBV7-8 with TRBJ2-4, with 9 bases matching TRBD2. CDR1 and CDR2 from the germline V gene are SGHVS and FQNEAQ. The CDR3 loop spans 14 amino acids. With 5 bases clipped from V and 7 bases from J, the junction kept 6 bases outside the gene matches. The CDR3 nucleotides read TGTGCCAGCAGCCCGACTAGCGGCGGGAACATTCAGTACTTC. It is translated as CASSPTSGGNIQYF.

The V call is TRBV28, the J call TRBJ2-1, with 8 bases matching TRBD1. The CDR3 has 16 amino acids. V shed 3 bases and J 8 bases; nucleotides not matched to a gene: 12. Germline values: CDR1 MDHEN, CDR2 SYDVKM. As DNA, the CDR3 is TGTGCCAGCAGTTTCGTCGATCCTACAGGGGGGCATGAGCAGTTCTTC. It encodes CASSFVDPTGGHEQFF.

The rearrangement joins TRBV4-3 to TRBJ2-1; 10 nucleotides match TRBD2. V shed 1 base, J shed 8 bases, and the junction held 5 bases outside the gene matches. The germline gives CDR1 LGHNA, CDR2 YSLEER. CDR3 length: 15 amino acids. The CDR3 sequence is CASSQVASGGHEQFF. CDR3 in DNA: TGCGCCAGCAGCCAAGTGGCTAGCGGGGGCCATGAGCAGTTCTTC.

This clonotype was seen a few times. J is TRBJ1-3 and V is TRBV20-1; possible D gene TRBD1, 5 bases. Trimming took off 0 bases at V and 4 bases at J, with 16 bases between the two ends. Germline V gene sequence: CDR1 DFQATT, CDR2 SNEGSKA (reference sequence). The CDR3 is made up of 16 amino acids. Here the CDR3 reads CSARDQEGWRGNTIYF. The CDR3 nucleotides are TGCAGTGCTAGAGATCAGGAGGGGTGGAGAGGAAACACCATATATTTT.

This chain joins TRBV6-1 and TRBJ2-1; possible D gene TRBD2, 5 bases. The CDR3 runs to 16 residues. Trimming removed 4 bases at V and 0 bases at J, with 13 bases between. CDR1 and CDR2 from the germline V gene are MNHNS and SASEGT. CDR3 amino acids: CASSVGLRSSYNEQFF. In nucleotides, the CDR3 is TGTGCCAGCAGTGTCGGACTGAGGAGCTCCTACAATGAGCAGTTCTTC.

The J gene is TRBJ1-4, the V gene TRBV27; D is undetermined. This CDR3 contains 16 residues. Per the germline V gene, CDR1 is MNHEY and CDR2 is SMNVEV (reference sequence). V dropped 6 bases and J dropped 8 bases, with 22 bases sitting between them. The CDR3 protein is CASRSTVWAIGEKLFF. The CDR3 DNA reads as TGTGCCAGCAGATCAACAGTATGGGCCATTGGAGAAAAACTGTTTTTT.

V and J are TRBV19 and TRBJ2-7; the match to TRBD1 covers 7 bases. This CDR3 is 14 amino acids long. Trimming at V came to 4 bases and at J to 7 bases, leaving 10 bases not matched to a gene. Germline V CDR1 and CDR2: LNHDA, SQIVND (reference sequence). The CDR3 DNA is TGTGCCAGTAGTACCTCGGGACAGTCGGGAGAGCAGTACTTC. Translating gives CASSTSGQSGEQYF.

J is TRBJ1-2 and V is TRBV19; D is unclear. V was pared by 3 bases and J by 10 bases, with 15 bases between. The V gene's germline CDR1 is LNHDA and CDR2 SQIVND (reference sequence). The CDR3 runs to 13 residues. CDR3 in DNA: TGTGCCAGTAGTATGGGAGGCCCCCGTGACTACACCTTC. Translation: CASSMGGPRDYTF.

This clonotype was counted only a few times. The gene calls are TRBV7-9 and TRBJ2-7; 11 bases are a match to TRBD1. V was clipped by 5 bases and J by 0 bases; unmatched bases: 9. Germline V gives CDR1 SEHNR, CDR2 FQNEAQ (reference sequence). The CDR3 has 17 amino acids. The CDR3 protein is CASSPMRTGGFSYEQYF. Here the CDR3 DNA reads TGTGCCAGCAGCCCAATGAGGACAGGGGGCTTCTCCTACGAGCAGTACTTC.

This clonotype was counted ten times or more. The chain combines TRBV7-2 with TRBJ1-2; 7 bases are a match to TRBD1. Per germline, CDR1 SGHTA and CDR2 FQGNSA. V lost 1 base and J lost 5; bases outside the gene matches: 4. The CDR3 extends over 14 amino acids. In DNA, the CDR3 is TGTGCCAGCAGCTTAGTGGGGACAGATTATGGCTACACCTTC. Encoded protein: CASSLVGTDYGYTF.

This rearrangement joins TRBV7-3 to TRBJ1-2; D is uncertain. V lost 3 bases and J 4 bases, leaving 15 bases between the germline ends. The CDR3 totals 15 residues. Looked up from germline, CDR1 is SGHTA and CDR2 is FQGTGA. CDR3 region: CASSLSGSISYGYTF. DNA of the CDR3: TGTGCCAGCAGCTTGTCTGGAAGTATCTCCTATGGCTACACCTTC. Using reference TRBV7-3 and TRBJ1-2 for the parts outside the CDR3, the full variable domain is GAGVSQTPSNKVTEKGKYVELRCDPISGHTALYWYRQSLGQGPEFLIYFQGTGAADDSGLPNDRFFAVRPEGSVSTLKIQRTERGDSAVYLCASSLSGSISYGYTFGSGTRLTVV.

The chain employs TRBV14 and TRBJ2-3; TRBD2 agrees at 9 bases. The germline gives CDR1 SGHDN, CDR2 FVKESK. J lost 1 base, V lost 6 bases, and 11 bases had no gene match. CDR3 length equals 17 residues. As DNA, the CDR3 is TGTGCCAGCAGTCATCCCCCGGCGGGGGGGCGCACAGATACGCAGTATTTT. Residues: CASSHPPAGGRTDTQYF.

The chain employs TRBV20-1 and TRBJ2-7; possibly TRBD1 or TRBD2 for D (5 bases each). V shed 4 bases and J shed 6 bases, with 13 bases lying between them. From germline, CDR1 is DFQATT and CDR2 SNEGSKA (reference sequence). The CDR3 loop spans 12 amino acids. The CDR3 sequence: CSAKFAGSEQYV. The CDR3 DNA is TGCAGTGCTAAATTTGCAGGGAGCGAGCAGTACGTC.

The V gene is TRBV2, the J gene TRBJ2-3; no clear D gene. V was pared by 3 bases and J by 3 bases, with 7 bases between. Per germline, CDR1 SNHLY and CDR2 FYNNEI. The CDR3 spans 13 residues. The CDR3 reads CASSERLTDTQYF. As DNA, the CDR3 is TGTGCCAGCAGTGAGCGGTTAACAGATACGCAGTATTTT.

This clonotype was counted only a few times. The chain links TRBV19 to TRBJ1-1, with 12 positions matching TRBD1. V lost 5 bases, J lost 5 bases, and 6 bases stayed unmatched. The CDR3 runs to 15 residues. Germline assignment: CDR1 LNHDA and CDR2 SQIVND (reference sequence). Here the CDR3 reads CASSLGQGAKTEAFF. The CDR3 nucleotides are TGTGCCAGTAGTCTGGGACAGGGGGCGAAGACTGAAGCTTTCTTT.

This clonotype was found a few times. This chain joins TRBV6-5 and TRBJ1-4; no definite D call. Trimming left V 4 bases short and J 3 bases short, with 12 bases between. The germline CDR1 and CDR2 sequences are MNHEY and SVGAGI. The CDR3 has 15 residues. Here the CDR3 DNA reads TGTGCCAGCAGTTTACACAGCGCCCCTAATGAAAAACTGTTTTTT. This translates into CASSLHSAPNEKLFF.

This sequence joins TRBV29-1 and TRBJ1-2; D is possibly TRBD1 (5 bases). Germline values: CDR1 SQVTM, CDR2 ANQGSEA. This CDR3 has 12 residues. V lost 7 bases to trimming and J lost 6 bases, with 15 bases between them. CDR3 loop: CSAMGTDHGYTF. The DNA of the CDR3 is TGCAGCGCCATGGGGACGGACCATGGCTACACCTTC. The full variable domain, its missing parts supplied by reference TRBV29-1 and TRBJ1-2, is SAVISQKPSRDICQRGTSLTIQCQVDSQVTMMFWYRQQPGQSLTLIATANQGSEATYESGFVIDKFPISRPNLTFSTLTVSNMSPEDSSIYLCSAMGTDHGYTFGSGTRLTVV.

Notes on this clonotype: A much larger clone differs from this one at a single base, so this may be a read error. This chain joins TRBV11-2 and TRBJ1-6; D ambiguous. V was pared by 5 bases and J by 0 bases, with 8 bases between. The CDR3 spans 15 residues. Germline CDR1 and CDR2: SGHAT and FQNNGV. The CDR3 spells CASSDKSSYNSPLHF. DNA for the CDR3: TGTGCCAGCAGCGACAAGAGCTCCTATAATTCACCCCTCCACTTT. The entire variable domain, with the rest obtained from reference TRBV11-2 and TRBJ1-6, is as follows: EAGVAQSPRYKIIEKRQSVAFWCNPISGHATLYWYQQILGQGPKLLIQFQNNGVVDDSQLPKDRFSAERLKGVDSTLKIQPAKLEDSAVYLCASSDKSSYNSPLHFGNGTRLTVT.

Notes on this clonotype: This may come from a read error, since a much larger clone is one base off. The chain links TRBV7-8 to TRBJ2-1; TRBD1 matches at 11 bases. CDR1 and CDR2 (germline): SGHVS, FQNEAQ. The CDR3 runs 17 residues. CDR3 DNA: TGTGTCAGCACCTCCCCCGGGGACAGGGGGGTGGACAATGAGCAGTTCTTC. This sequence encodes CVSTSPGDRGVDNEQFF.

The chain links TRBV3-1 to TRBJ1-2, with 7 positions matching TRBD1. Trimming removed 0 bases from V and 7 bases from J; junction bases left unmatched: 11. Germline V CDR1 and CDR2: LGHDT, YNNKEL (reference sequence). There are 16 residues in the CDR3. The CDR3 is CASSQEVREGARGYTF. The CDR3 DNA follows: TGTGCCAGCAGCCAAGAAGTACGTGAGGGGGCGCGTGGCTACACCTTC.

The chain has TRBV5-4 and TRBJ2-3; D gene uncertain. Germline lookup yields CDR1 SGHNT and CDR2 YYREEE (reference sequence). Trimming stripped 1 base from V and 6 bases from J, with 9 bases between. The CDR3 contains 13 residues. DNA of the CDR3: TGTGCCAGCAGCTTGCGTGGGTCTGATACGCAGTATTTT. It encodes CASSLRGSDTQYF. Supplemented by reference TRBV5-4 and TRBJ2-3, the full variable domain reads ETGVTQSPTHLIKTRGQQVTLRCSSQSGHNTVSWYQQALGQGPQFIFQYYREEENGRGNFPPRFSGLQFPNYSSELNVNALELDDSALYLCASSLRGSDTQYFGPGTRLTVL.

This clonotype came up once. The CDR3 here is CSARGSPFENSPLHF. CDR3 DNA: TGCAGTGCTAGGGGCAGCCCCTTTGAGAATTCACCCCTCCACTTT. This chain uses TRBV20-1 with TRBJ1-6; D call uncertain. Germline V gene lookup returns CDR1 DFQATT and CDR2 SNEGSKA (reference sequence). The CDR3 loop spans 15 amino acids. V was cut by 3 bases and J by 7 bases, with 16 bases left in between.

This chain links TRBV20-1 with TRBJ2-3; a possible D gene is TRBD1 (6 bases). There are 15 residues in the CDR3. Germline lookup yields CDR1 DFQATT and CDR2 SNEGSKA (reference sequence). Trimming shortened V by 6 bases and J by 2 bases, and 18 bases separated the two germline ends. The DNA for the CDR3 is TGCAGTGCGATTCAAAAAGGACAGTACACAGATACGCAGTATTTT. Amino acids: CSAIQKGQYTDTQYF.

This clonotype was counted a single time. J is TRBJ1-3 and V is TRBV20-1; D unclear. The length of the CDR3 is 15 residues. V lost 3 bases to trimming and J lost 0 bases, with 12 bases between them. Germline-derived CDR1 and CDR2 are DFQATT and SNEGSKA (reference sequence). The DNA for the CDR3 is TGCAGTGCTAGGGAGGGATTTTCCTCTGGAAACACCATATATTTT. Protein: CSAREGFSSGNTIYF.

The rearrangement joins TRBV14 to TRBJ1-2, with D maybe TRBD1 (5 bases). This CDR3 has 14 residues. Germline V gene data show CDR1 as SGHDN and CDR2 as FVKESK. Trimming pared 5 bases from V and 4 bases from J, leaving 14 bases between. The CDR3 protein is CASSYYRDGYGYTF. The CDR3 DNA reads as TGTGCCAGCAGCTACTACCGGGACGGCTATGGCTACACCTTC.

The CDR3: CASSPGTSGSKETQYF. CDR3 sequence (DNA): TGTGCCAGCAGCCCGGGGACTAGCGGGAGTAAAGAGACCCAGTACTTC. The chain uses TRBV11-2 and TRBJ2-5; 14 bases map to TRBD2. Losses at the gene ends were 5 bases for V and 3 bases for J; bases not matched to a gene: 5. Per the germline V gene, CDR1 is SGHAT and CDR2 is FQNNGV. The CDR3 is 16 amino acids.